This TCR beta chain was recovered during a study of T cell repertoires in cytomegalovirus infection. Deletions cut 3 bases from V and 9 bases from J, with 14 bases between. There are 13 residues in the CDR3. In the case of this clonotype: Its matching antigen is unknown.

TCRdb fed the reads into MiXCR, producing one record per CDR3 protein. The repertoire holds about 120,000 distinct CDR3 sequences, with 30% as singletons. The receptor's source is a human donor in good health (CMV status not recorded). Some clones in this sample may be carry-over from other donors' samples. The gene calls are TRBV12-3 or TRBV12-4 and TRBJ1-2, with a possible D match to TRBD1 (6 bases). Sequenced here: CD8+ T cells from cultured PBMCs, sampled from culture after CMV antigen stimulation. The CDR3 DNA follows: TGTGCCAGCAGTTTTGGGACACGTATCCGCTACACCTTC. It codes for CASSFGTRIRYTF.